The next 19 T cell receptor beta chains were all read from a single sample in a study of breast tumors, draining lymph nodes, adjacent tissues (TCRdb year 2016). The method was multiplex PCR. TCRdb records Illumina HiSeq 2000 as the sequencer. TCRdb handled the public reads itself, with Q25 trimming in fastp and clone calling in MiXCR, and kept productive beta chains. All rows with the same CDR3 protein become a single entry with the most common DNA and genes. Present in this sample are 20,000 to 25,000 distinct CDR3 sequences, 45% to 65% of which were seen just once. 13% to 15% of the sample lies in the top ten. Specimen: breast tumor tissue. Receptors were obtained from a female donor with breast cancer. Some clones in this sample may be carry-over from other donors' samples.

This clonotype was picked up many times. CDR3 amino acids: CASRSTGDTQYF. In DNA, the CDR3 is TGTGCCAGCAGGTCTACAGGGGATACGCAGTATTTT. The chain has TRBV6-2 or TRBV6-3 and TRBJ2-3; D may be TRBD1 (6 bases). With 6 bases removed from V and 6 bases from J, the gap between germline ends came to 10 bases. Germline values: CDR1 MNHEY, CDR2 SVGEGT. The CDR3 spans 12 residues.

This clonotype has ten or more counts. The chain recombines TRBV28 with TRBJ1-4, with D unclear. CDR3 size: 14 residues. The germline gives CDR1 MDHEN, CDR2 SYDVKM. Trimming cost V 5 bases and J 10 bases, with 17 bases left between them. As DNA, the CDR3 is TGTGCCAGCAGTCTCGAGGACGGTAAAGGAAAACTGTTTTTT. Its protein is CASSLEDGKGKLFF.

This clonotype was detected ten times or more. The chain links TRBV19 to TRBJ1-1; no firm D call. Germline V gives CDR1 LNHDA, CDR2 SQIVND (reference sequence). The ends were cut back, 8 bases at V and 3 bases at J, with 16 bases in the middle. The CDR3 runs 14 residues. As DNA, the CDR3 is TGTGCCAGTCTGTCTAACAGATGGGACACTGAAGCTTTCTTT. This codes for CASLSNRWDTEAFF. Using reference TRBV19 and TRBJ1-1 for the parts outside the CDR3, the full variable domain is DGGITQSPKYLFRKEGQNVTLSCEQNLNHDAMYWYRQDPGQGLRLIYYSQIVNDFQKGDIAEGYSVSREKKESFPLTVTSAQKNPTAFYLCASLSNRWDTEAFFGQGTRLTVV.

CDR3 bases: TGTGCCAGCAGTTTTTTGGGCCTCCAGAACACTGAAGCTTTCTTT. Its translation is CASSFLGLQNTEAFF. This rearrangement joins TRBV27 to TRBJ1-1, with D hard to call. V was shortened by 3 bases and J by 1 base, with 12 bases between the two germline ends. This CDR3 is 15 amino acids long. The germline gives CDR1 MNHEY, CDR2 SMNVEV (reference sequence).

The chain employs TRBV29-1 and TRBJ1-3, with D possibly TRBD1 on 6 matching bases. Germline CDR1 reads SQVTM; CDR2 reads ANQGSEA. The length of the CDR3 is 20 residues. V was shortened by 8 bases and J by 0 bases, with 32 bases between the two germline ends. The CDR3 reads CSSLILDSRRASSSGNTIYF. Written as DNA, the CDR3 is TGCAGCTCTCTCATCCTGGACAGCCGCCGGGCCTCTTCCTCTGGAAACACCATATATTTT.

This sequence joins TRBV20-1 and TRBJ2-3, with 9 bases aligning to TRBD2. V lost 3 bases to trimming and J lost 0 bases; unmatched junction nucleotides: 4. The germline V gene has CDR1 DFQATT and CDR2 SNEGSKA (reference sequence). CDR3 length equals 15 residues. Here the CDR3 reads CSASTREGSTDTQYF. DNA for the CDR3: TGCAGTGCTAGCACGCGGGAGGGTAGCACAGATACGCAGTATTTT.

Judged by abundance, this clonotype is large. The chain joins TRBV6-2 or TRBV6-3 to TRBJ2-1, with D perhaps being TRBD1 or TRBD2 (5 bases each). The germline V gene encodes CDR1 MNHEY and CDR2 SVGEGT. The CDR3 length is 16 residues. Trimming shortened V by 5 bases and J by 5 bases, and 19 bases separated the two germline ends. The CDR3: CASSPGTPLLNNEQFF. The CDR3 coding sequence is TGTGCCAGCAGTCCCGGGACGCCCTTGCTGAACAATGAGCAGTTCTTC.

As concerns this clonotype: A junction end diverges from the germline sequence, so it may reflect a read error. The CDR3: CTSSQGRSYEQYF. CDR3 coding DNA: TGTACCAGTAGCCAAGGTCGTTCCTACGAGCAGTACTTC. This rearrangement joins TRBV14 to TRBJ2-7; D gene uncertain. Looked up from germline, CDR1 is SGHDN and CDR2 is FVKESK. CDR3 length: 13 amino acids.

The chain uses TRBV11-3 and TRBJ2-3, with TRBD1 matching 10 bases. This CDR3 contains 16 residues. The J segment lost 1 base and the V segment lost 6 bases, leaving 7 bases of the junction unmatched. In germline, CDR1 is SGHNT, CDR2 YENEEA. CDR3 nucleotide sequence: TGTGCCAGCAGTTTATCCGGGACAGGGGGCACAGATACGCAGTATTTT. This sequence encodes CASSLSGTGGTDTQYF. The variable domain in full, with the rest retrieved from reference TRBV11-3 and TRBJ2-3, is EAGVVQSPRYKIIEKKQPVAFWCNPISGHNTLYWYLQNLGQGPELLIRYENEEAVDDSQLPKDRFSAERLKGVDSTLKIQPAELGDSAVYLCASSLSGTGGTDTQYFGPGTRLTVL.

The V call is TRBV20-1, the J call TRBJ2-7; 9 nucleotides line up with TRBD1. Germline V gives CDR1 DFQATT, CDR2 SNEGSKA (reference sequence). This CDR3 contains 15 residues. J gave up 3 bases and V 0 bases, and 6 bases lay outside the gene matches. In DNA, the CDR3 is TGCAGTGCTAGAGATCTTGGGACAGGGTACTACGAGCAGTACTTC. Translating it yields CSARDLGTGYYEQYF.

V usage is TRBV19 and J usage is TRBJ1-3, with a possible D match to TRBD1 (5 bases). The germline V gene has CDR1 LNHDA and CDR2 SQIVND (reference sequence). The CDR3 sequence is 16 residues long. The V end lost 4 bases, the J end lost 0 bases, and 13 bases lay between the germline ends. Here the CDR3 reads CASSRGRINSGNTIYF. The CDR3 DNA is TGTGCCAGTAGTAGGGGACGGATAAACTCTGGAAACACCATATATTTT.

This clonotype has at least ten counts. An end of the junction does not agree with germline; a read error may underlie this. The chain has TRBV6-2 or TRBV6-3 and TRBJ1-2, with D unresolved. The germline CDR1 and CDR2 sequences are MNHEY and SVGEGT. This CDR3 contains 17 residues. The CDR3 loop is CASSHSIGDQANYGYTF. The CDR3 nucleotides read TGTGCCAGCAGTCACTCGATCGGGGATCAAGCTAACTATGGCTACACCTTC.

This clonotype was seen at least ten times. This CDR3 reads CAWSSGRIWYGYTF. The DNA of the CDR3 is TGTGCCTGGAGTTCAGGGCGAATTTGGTATGGCTACACCTTC. V and J are TRBV30 and TRBJ1-2; TRBD1 might be the D (5 bases). V dropped 2 bases and J dropped 5 bases, with 15 bases sitting between them. This CDR3 spans 14 amino acids. Germline V lookup: CDR1 GTSNPN, CDR2 SVGIG (reference sequence).

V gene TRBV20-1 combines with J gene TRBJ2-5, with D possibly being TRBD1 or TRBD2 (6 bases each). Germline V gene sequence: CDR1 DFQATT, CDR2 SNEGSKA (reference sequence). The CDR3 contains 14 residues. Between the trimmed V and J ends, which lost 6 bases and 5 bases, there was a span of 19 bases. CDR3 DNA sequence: TGCAGTGCCACTTGGTACCAGGGGAGGGAGACCCAGTACTTC. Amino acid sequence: CSATWYQGRETQYF.

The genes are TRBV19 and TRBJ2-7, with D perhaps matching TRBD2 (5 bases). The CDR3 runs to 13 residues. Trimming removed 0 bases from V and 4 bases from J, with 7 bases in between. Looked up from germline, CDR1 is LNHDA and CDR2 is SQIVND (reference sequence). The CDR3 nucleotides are TGTGCCAGTAGTATAGACGGGGTATACGAGCAGTACTTC. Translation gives CASSIDGVYEQYF.

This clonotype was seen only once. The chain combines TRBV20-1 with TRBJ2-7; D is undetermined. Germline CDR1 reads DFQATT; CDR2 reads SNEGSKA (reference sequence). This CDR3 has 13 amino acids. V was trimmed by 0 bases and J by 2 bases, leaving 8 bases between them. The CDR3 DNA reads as TGCAGTGCTAGAGATCCAGTTACCTACGAGCAGTACTTC. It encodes CSARDPVTYEQYF.

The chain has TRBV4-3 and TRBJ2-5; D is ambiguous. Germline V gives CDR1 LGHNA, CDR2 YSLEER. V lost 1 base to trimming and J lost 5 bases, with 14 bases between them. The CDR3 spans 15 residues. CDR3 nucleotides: TGCGCCAGCAGCCAAGCATTGCTCCCTGGGGAGACCCAGTACTTC. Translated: CASSQALLPGETQYF.

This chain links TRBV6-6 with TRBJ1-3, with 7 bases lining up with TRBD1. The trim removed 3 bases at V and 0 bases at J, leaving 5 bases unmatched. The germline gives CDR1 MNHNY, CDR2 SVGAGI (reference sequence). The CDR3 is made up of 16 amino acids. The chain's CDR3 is CASSYNRDSSGNTIYF. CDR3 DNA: TGTGCCAGCAGTTATAACCGGGACAGCTCTGGAAACACCATATATTTT.

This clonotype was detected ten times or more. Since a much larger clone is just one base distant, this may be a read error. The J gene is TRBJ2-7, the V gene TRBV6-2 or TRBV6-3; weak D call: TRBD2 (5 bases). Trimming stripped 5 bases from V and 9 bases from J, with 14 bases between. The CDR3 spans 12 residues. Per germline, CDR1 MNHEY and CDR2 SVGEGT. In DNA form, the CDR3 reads TGTGCCAGCAGTCTTTTGATGGCGGGGCAGTACTTC. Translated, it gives CASSLLMAGQYF.